This TCR beta chain was captured in a study of cytomegalovirus exposure and HLA in healthy donors. The primer mix had 60 Vbeta and 13 Jbeta primers. Some clones are missing from TCRdb's copy, which holds only in-frame ones; the method was immunoSEQ multiplex PCR. The repertoire consists of approximately 290,000 clones, with about four fifths occurring once and the leading ten covering around 0.33%. With 9 bases clipped from V and 3 bases from J, the junction kept 4 bases outside the gene matches. This CDR3 contains 13 residues. The germline V gene encodes CDR1 KGHSH and CDR2 LQKENI. The study, taken as a whole, reports: CMV antigen specificity of three CMV-associated chains was confirmed in vitro. One later analysis reportedly identified an Asian-associated ancestry cluster that showed fewer N-insertions than the roughly 700-donor mean.

Note on this clone: Its antigen is undetermined.

The rearrangement links TRBV18 to TRBJ2-3; 9 bases are a match to TRBD1. This TCR derives from a girl between 2 and 10 years old in good health and CMV-seronegative. Specimen: PBMCs. The DNA of the CDR3 is TGTGCCAGTCTGGACAGGGGAACAGATACGCAGTATTTT. Translating gives CASLDRGTDTQYF.